This is a list of T cell receptor beta chains from one sample in a study of blood T cell repertoires in COVID-19. Sequencing was performed with immunoSEQ multiplex PCR; in TCRdb, only in-frame clones are kept and a portion is missing. The data show 130,000 to 150,000 clones, under 90% seen once. Sequenced material: peripheral blood. The receptors here all came from a woman aged 80 or over in a cohort sampled during active or convalescent COVID-19. CDR3s include the opening cysteine and the closing phenylalanine or tryptophan. The D gene is left open where the match is weak. Rows may omit the clone size; those that give it use once, few, many or a size class.

abundance | j_gene | v_gene | d_gene | CDR3nt | CDR3aa
NA | TRBJ1-2 | TRBV3-1/TRBV3-2 | NA | TGTGCCAGCAGCCAGGGGGCGCAGGACTATGGCTACACCTTC | CASSQGAQDYGYTF
NA | TRBJ1-4 | TRBV7-9 | TRBD1 | TGTGCCAGCAGCTCGGACAGGTCGGAAAAACTGTTTTTT | CASSSDRSEKLFF
NA | TRBJ1-2 | TRBV9 | NA | TGTGCCAGCAGCTCGGTACTTAACTATGGCTACACCTTC | CASSSVLNYGYTF
NA | TRBJ1-1 | TRBV3-1/TRBV3-2 | TRBD1 | TGTGCCAGCAGCCTCGGACAGGGGAACACTGAAGCTTTCTTT | CASSLGQGNTEAFF
NA | TRBJ2-1 | TRBV5-1 | TRBD1 | TGCGCCAGCAGCTCGCAGGAGAGGGGGCTCTACAATGAGCAGTTCTTC | CASSSQERGLYNEQFF
NA | TRBJ1-6 | TRBV2 | TRBD1 | TGTGCCAGCAGACCGGGACAGGGGGGATTGGGTCTTAATTCACCCCTCCACTTT | CASRPGQGGLGLNSPLHF
NA | TRBJ2-5 | TRBV24-1 | NA | TGTGCCACCAGTCGCGCCCCCGGGACCCAGTACTTC | CATSRAPGTQYF
NA | TRBJ1-6 | TRBV12-3/TRBV12-4 | NA | TGTGCCAGCAGTCTAAATTCACCCCTCCACTTT | CASSLNSPLHF
few | TRBJ1-5 | TRBV28 | NA | TGTGCCAGCAGTTACAGAACCAATCAGCCCCAGCATTTT | CASSYRTNQPQHF
NA | TRBJ2-1 | TRBV7-3 | TRBD2 | TGTGCCAGCAGCTCAACACTTCTAGCGGGGGGGCCCGATGAGCAGTTCTTC | CASSSTLLAGGPDEQFF
few | TRBJ2-3 | TRBV28 | NA | TGTGCCAGTGGAAGAGCGTCCGTAACCTCTACGCAGTATTTT | CASGRASVTSTQYF
NA | TRBJ2-7 | TRBV11-3 | TRBD2 | TGTGCCAGCAGCTTGAAGCGACTAGCTGCGTACGAGCAGTACTTC | CASSLKRLAAYEQYF
NA | TRBJ1-2 | TRBV4-1 | NA | TGCGCCAGCAGAAGCTTCACAGGGAAGGGGCATGGCTACACCTTC | CASRSFTGKGHGYTF
NA | TRBJ1-2 | TRBV6-5 | TRBD1 | TGTGCCAGCAGGAACCTTCCGGGACAGGGGGAAGGCTACACCTTC | CASRNLPGQGEGYTF
NA | TRBJ2-5 | TRBV7-2 | TRBD2 | TGTGCCAGCAGCTTAGCCAGCGGGAGAGAGACCCAGTACTTC | CASSLASGRETQYF
NA | TRBJ2-1 | TRBV2 | TRBD1 | TGTGCCAGCAGAACAGGGGGTTACAATGAGCAGTTCTTC | CASRTGGYNEQFF
NA | TRBJ1-5 | TRBV28 | NA | TGTGCCAGCAGACCCTACCCACAGGGCAATCAGCCCCAGCATTTT | CASRPYPQGNQPQHF
NA | TRBJ2-1 | TRBV7-2 | TRBD2 | TGTGCCAGCAGCTTATACGGGACTAGCGGGGGGACTGAGCAGTTCTTC | CASSLYGTSGGTEQFF
NA | TRBJ2-2 | TRBV5-1 | TRBD2 | TGCGCCAGCAGCTCGGGACTAGCGGGAACCGGGGAGCTGTTTTTT | CASSSGLAGTGELFF
once | TRBJ1-2 | TRBV30 | NA | TGTGCCTGGAGTAGAGGGGGCTATGGCTACACCTTC | CAWSRGGYGYTF
NA | TRBJ1-2 | TRBV7-2 | TRBD1 | TGTGCCAGCAGCTTAGGGACAGGGGATGGCTACACCTTC | CASSLGTGDGYTF
NA | TRBJ2-3 | TRBV9 | NA | TGTGCCAGCAGCGTAGGAGCGGGTTACACAGATACGCAGTATTTT | CASSVGAGYTDTQYF
NA | TRBJ1-2 | TRBV4-1 | NA | TGCGCCAGCAGCCAAGTCCAGGGTCGGATCTATGGCTACACCTTC | CASSQVQGRIYGYTF
NA | TRBJ1-5 | TRBV11-2 | NA | TGTGCCAGCAGCTTAGAGGCTCTCAATCAGCCCCAGCATTTT | CASSLEALNQPQHF
few | TRBJ1-1 | TRBV29-1 | NA | TGCAGCGTTGTGCTACAGGGAGTCACTGAAGCTTTCTTT | CSVVLQGVTEAFF
NA | TRBJ2-1 | TRBV25-1 | TRBD2 | TGTGCCAGCAGTACCCAGGGACTAGCGGGGGGGTTTGGGGAGCAGTTCTTC | CASSTQGLAGGFGEQFF
NA | TRBJ1-5 | TRBV7-2 | NA | TGTGCCAGCAGCTTAGGACCGGGTAGCAATCAGCCCCAGCATTTT | CASSLGPGSNQPQHF
NA | TRBJ2-5 | TRBV5-5 | NA | TGTGCCAGCAGCTTTAAAGGGGATTGGGAGACCCAGTACTTC | CASSFKGDWETQYF
NA | TRBJ1-1 | TRBV5-1 | TRBD1 | TGCGCCAGCAGGGACAGGGTGGATCCTGAAGCTTTCTTT | CASRDRVDPEAFF
NA | TRBJ1-6 | TRBV28 | NA | TGTGCCAGCAGCCCGCGTGGTTATAATTCACCCCTCCACTTT | CASSPRGYNSPLHF
NA | TRBJ1-2 | TRBV6-5 | TRBD1 | TGTGCCAGCAGACGACAGGGGGCCGAGGGCTACACCTTC | CASRRQGAEGYTF
NA | TRBJ1-6 | TRBV4-2 | NA | TGTGCCAGCAGCCAAGTGGTCGGGGGGCTTAATTCACCCCTCCACTTT | CASSQVVGGLNSPLHF
NA | TRBJ2-1 | TRBV4-1 | NA | TGCGCCAGCAGCCGAGTCGGGGTACGGAATGAGCAGTTCTTC | CASSRVGVRNEQFF
NA | TRBJ2-3 | TRBV4-1 | TRBD1 | TGCGCCAGCAGCCGAAACCTCCCGGGACAGGGGACAGATACGCAGTATTTT | CASSRNLPGQGTDTQYF
NA | TRBJ1-2 | TRBV7-9 | TRBD1 | TGTGCCAGCAGCCCATGGACAGGGTCCAACTATGGCTACACCTTC | CASSPWTGSNYGYTF
NA | TRBJ2-1 | TRBV5-1 | NA | TGCGCCAGCAGCCCGGGCGGGGTAAGTCTCAATGAGCAGTTCTTC | CASSPGGVSLNEQFF
NA | TRBJ1-1 | TRBV18 | TRBD1 | TGTGCCAGCTCACCACCTAGGACAGGGGAAAACACTGAAGCTTTCTTT | CASSPPRTGENTEAFF
NA | TRBJ1-1 | TRBV7-2 | NA | TGTGCCAGCAGCTTAGTTAATGAAGCTTTCTTT | CASSLVNEAFF
many | TRBJ1-2 | TRBV29-1 | NA | TGCAGCGTTTCTGCAAACGTAGATGGCTACACCTTC | CSVSANVDGYTF
NA | TRBJ1-1 | TRBV10-3 | NA | TGTGCCATCAGTGAGTTTGGAGGGAGCACTGAAGCTTTCTTT | CAISEFGGSTEAFF
NA | TRBJ2-3 | TRBV5-4 | NA | TGTGCCACCGAATACCCGGGAGCACTCTCAGATACGCAGTATTTT | CATEYPGALSDTQYF
once | TRBJ1-4 | TRBV6-5 | TRBD1 | TGTGCCAGCAGACCCCCCGGACAGGCGAATGAAAAACTGTTTTTT | CASRPPGQANEKLFF
medium-sized | TRBJ2-6 | TRBV7-6 | NA | TGTGCCAGCAGCTTAGTAGTCTCTGGGGCCAACGTCCTGACTTTC | CASSLVVSGANVLTF
NA | TRBJ2-3 | TRBV7-8 | TRBD2 | TGTGCCAGCAGCTCCACTAGCGGGGGTCAGTATTTT | CASSSTSGGQYF
NA | TRBJ2-5 | TRBV7-2 | NA | TGTGCCAGCAGCTTGGCCTTTCAAGAGACCCAGTACTTC | CASSLAFQETQYF
NA | TRBJ2-3 | TRBV11-2 | TRBD2 | TGTGCCAGCAGCCTCACTCTCTTTCAGCGGGGGGGCCGAACAGATACGCAGTATTTT | CASSLTLFQRGGRTDTQYF
NA | TRBJ1-1 | TRBV28 | NA | TGTGCCAGCAGTTTATTCTTACAGGGTGAAGCTTTCTTT | CASSLFLQGEAFF
once | TRBJ1-1 | TRBV30 | NA | TGTGCCTGGAGTGTAATTTATGAAGCTTTCTTT | CAWSVIYEAFF
NA | TRBJ2-5 | TRBV4-1 | NA | TGCGCCAGCAGCCAAGATCAAGGAGGGGGCCTTGAGACCCAGTACTTC | CASSQDQGGGLETQYF
NA | TRBJ2-1 | TRBV13 | TRBD1 | TGTGCCAGCAGCTACTCAGGGGGCTTCGCCTACAATGAGCAGTTCTTC | CASSYSGGFAYNEQFF
NA | TRBJ1-1 | TRBV28 | NA | TGTGCCAGCAGAATCTTTAACACTGAAGCTTTCTTT | CASRIFNTEAFF
NA | TRBJ2-6 | TRBV7-2 | TRBD1 | TGTGCCAGCAGCCCCGGACAGGGGGGGGCCAACGTCCTGACTTTC | CASSPGQGGANVLTF
NA | TRBJ2-7 | TRBV11-2 | NA | TGTGCCAGCAGCTACCGGTTAGCGGAGCAGTACTTC | CASSYRLAEQYF